This entry concerns a single T cell receptor beta chain. The specificity of this receptor is unknown. Base quality data are lacking; no much larger clone is found one base away. One collaborating source in Seattle enrolled patients during active infection and followed them longitudinally through the course of disease. The collaborating institutions used their own protocols to collect whole blood in K2EDTA tubes. For TCRbeta analysis, collaborators shipped samples in one of three forms: frozen whole blood, isolated PBMCs, or DNA extracted from either of those sample types. This specimen comes from a study of blood T cell repertoires in COVID-19 (dated by TCRdb to 2018 to 2020). For context, the study as a whole: Collaborator samples came from the United States, Italy and Spain and covered acute and convalescent phases of COVID-19. The prospective study material was composed of cDNA or gDNA derived from T cells, B-cell-depleted T cells, or PBMCs. A freely available public database, intended as a resource for researchers studying the immune response to SARS-CoV-2, is where the repertoires were released. Samples came from the ongoing ImmuneRACE study (first 160 participants) plus 1,254 subjects from 6 global collaborators. Deeply sampled blood TCRbeta repertoires from subjects exposed to, actively infected with, or recovered from COVID-19 were included in the dataset. Nearly every sample came with metadata listing a de-identified subject ID, COVID-19 status, age in years and sex. Where available, HLA class I and class II types were taken from metadata supplied by the sample provider and were not determined by assay-based typing. General findings and caveats noted by the study authors: The amount of clinical and demographic metadata varied by source and participant and was provided uncurated.

TCRbeta CDR3 regions were amplified from genomic DNA by means of the immunoSEQ Assay, a bias-controlled multiplex PCR. Turning to the authors' computational methods: Nucleated cell counts per sample were estimated from amplification of reference gene primers within the assay. To quantify the absolute abundance of each unique TCRbeta CDR3 rearrangement, sequence reads were collapsed and filtered. For each sample, productive Simpson clonality was calculated as the square root of Simpson's diversity index across productive rearrangements. Held by TCRdb, this immuneACCESS table contains in-frame sequences only and omits some clones. Under half of the omission traces to an unresolved V gene where checked; the cause of the rest is unknown. V and J calls and clone size follow that table, whereas D and trimming were derived from the DNA. The sample has about 200,000 clones on record, approximately 78% of them singletons. The top ten clonotypes cover roughly 8% of the sample.

The sequenced sample was peripheral blood. This clonotype was sampled from a woman older than 75 with COVID-19, enrolled during active disease.

The nucleotides are TGTGCCAGCTGGGAGCGGGGGGGCCCCGGGGAGCTGTTTTTT. The resulting protein is CASWERGGPGELFF. This chain is built from TRBV27 and TRBJ2-2; 10 of the junction bases match TRBD2. The CDR3 measures 14 amino acids from cysteine to phenylalanine. Kept here is only the CDR3 DNA, which spans 42 bases and is read in frame from base 1. The germline V gene (reference sequence) provides CDR1 MNHEY and CDR2 SMNVEV. At the junction V is shortened by 8 bases and J by 6 bases; bases outside the gene matches: 6.